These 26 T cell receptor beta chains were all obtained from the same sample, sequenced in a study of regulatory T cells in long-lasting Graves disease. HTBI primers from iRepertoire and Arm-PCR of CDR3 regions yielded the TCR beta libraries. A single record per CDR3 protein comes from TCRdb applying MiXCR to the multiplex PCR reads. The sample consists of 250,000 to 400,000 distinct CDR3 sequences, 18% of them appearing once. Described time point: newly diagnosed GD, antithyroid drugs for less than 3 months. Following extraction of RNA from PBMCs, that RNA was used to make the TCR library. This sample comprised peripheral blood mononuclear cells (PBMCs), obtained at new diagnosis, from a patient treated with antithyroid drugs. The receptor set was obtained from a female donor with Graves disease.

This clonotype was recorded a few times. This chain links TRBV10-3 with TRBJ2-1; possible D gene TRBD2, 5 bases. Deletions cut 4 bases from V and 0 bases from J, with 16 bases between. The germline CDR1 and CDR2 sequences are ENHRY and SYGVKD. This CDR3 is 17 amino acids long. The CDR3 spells CAISGGWALHSYNEQFF. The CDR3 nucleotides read TGTGCCATCAGTGGAGGGTGGGCCTTACACTCCTACAATGAGCAGTTCTTC.

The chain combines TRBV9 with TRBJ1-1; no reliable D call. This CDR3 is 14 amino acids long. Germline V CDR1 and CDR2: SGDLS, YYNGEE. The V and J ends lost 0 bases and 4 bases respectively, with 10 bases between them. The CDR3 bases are TGTGCCAGCAGCGTAGGATCGGGGTCCACTGAAGCTTTCTTT. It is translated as CASSVGSGSTEAFF.

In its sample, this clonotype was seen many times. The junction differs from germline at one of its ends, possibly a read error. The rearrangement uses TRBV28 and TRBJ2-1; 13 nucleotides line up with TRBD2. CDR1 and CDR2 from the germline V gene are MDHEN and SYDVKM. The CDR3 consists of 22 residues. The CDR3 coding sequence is TGTGCCAGCAGTTGGGACCTGGGGGAACTAGCGGGAGGGCCTAGCTCCTACAATGAGCAGTCCTTC. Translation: CASSWDLGELAGGPSSYNEQSF. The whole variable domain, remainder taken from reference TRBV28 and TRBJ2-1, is DVKVTQSSRYLVKRTGEKVFLECVQDMDHENMFWYRQDPGLGLRLIYFSYDVKMKEKGDIPEGYSVSREKKERFSLILESASTNQTSMYLCASSWDLGELAGGPSSYNEQSFGPGTRLTVL.

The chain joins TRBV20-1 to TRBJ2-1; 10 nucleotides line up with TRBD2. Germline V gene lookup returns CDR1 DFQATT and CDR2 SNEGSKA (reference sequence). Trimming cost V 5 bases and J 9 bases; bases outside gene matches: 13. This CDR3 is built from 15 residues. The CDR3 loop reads CSAPGGAGGYGEQFF. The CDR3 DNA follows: TGCAGTGCTCCAGGCGGAGCGGGAGGGTACGGTGAGCAGTTCTTC.

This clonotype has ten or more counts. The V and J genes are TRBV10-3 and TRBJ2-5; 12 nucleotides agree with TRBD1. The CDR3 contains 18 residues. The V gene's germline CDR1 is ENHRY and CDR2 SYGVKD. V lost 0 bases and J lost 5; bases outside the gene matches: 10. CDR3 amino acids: CAISESAGTGGVRETQYF. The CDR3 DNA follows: TGTGCCATCAGTGAGTCGGCGGGGACAGGGGGCGTTCGGGAGACCCAGTACTTC.

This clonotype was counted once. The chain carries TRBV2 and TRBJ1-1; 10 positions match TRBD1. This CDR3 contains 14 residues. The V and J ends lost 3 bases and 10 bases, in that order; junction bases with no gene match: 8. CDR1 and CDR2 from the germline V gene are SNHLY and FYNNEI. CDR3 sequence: CASSEEGQGVGAFF. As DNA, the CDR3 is TGTGCCAGCAGTGAGGAAGGACAGGGGGTTGGAGCTTTCTTT. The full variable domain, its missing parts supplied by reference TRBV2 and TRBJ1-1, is EPEVTQTPSHQVTQMGQEVILRCVPISNHLYFYWYRQILGQKVEFLVSFYNNEISEKSEIFDDQFSVERPDGSNFTLKIRSTKLEDSAMYFCASSEEGQGVGAFFGQGTRLTVV.

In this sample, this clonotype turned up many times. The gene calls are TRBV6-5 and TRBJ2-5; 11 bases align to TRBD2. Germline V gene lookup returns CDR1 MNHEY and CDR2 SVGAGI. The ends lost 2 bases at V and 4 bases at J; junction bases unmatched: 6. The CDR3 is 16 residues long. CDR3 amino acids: CASSYVAGGPLETQYF. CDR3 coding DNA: TGTGCCAGCAGTTACGTAGCGGGAGGGCCCCTAGAGACCCAGTACTTC.

CDR3 coding DNA: TGTGCCAGCATCCCGGGGGGGATCGAGTTTTCTTTCTACGAGCAGTACTTC. Amino acid sequence: CASIPGGIEFSFYEQYF. The rearrangement joins TRBV28 to TRBJ2-7; 8 nucleotides align to TRBD2. The J segment lost 3 bases and the V segment lost 7 bases, leaving 17 bases of the junction unmatched. The CDR3 consists of 17 residues. CDR1 MDHEN and CDR2 SYDVKM come from the germline V gene.

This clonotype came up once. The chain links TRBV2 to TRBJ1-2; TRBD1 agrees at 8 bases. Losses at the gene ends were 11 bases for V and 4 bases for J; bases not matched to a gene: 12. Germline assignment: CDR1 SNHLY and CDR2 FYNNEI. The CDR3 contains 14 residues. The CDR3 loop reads CAGYLGQETYGYTF. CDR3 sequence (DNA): TGTGCCGGTTACCTGGGACAGGAGACCTATGGCTACACCTTC.

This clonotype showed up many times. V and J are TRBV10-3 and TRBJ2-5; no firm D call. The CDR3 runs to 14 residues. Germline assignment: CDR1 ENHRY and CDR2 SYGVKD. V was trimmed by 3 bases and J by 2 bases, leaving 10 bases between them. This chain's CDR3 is CAISDPVAQETQYF. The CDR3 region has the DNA TGTGCCATCAGTGACCCTGTCGCACAAGAGACCCAGTACTTC.

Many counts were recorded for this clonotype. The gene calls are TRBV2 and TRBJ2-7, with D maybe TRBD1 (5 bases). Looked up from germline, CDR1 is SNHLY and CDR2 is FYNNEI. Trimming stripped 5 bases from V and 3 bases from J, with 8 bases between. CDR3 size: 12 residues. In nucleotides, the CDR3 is TGTGCCAGCAGTATCCAGGGCTACGAGCAGTACTTC. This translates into CASSIQGYEQYF.

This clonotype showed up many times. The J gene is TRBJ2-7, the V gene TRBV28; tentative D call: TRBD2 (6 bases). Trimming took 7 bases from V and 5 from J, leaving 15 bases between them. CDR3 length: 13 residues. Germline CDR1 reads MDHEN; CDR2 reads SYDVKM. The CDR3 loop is CASTIWGGDEQYF. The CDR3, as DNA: TGTGCCAGCACCATCTGGGGAGGAGACGAGCAGTACTTC.

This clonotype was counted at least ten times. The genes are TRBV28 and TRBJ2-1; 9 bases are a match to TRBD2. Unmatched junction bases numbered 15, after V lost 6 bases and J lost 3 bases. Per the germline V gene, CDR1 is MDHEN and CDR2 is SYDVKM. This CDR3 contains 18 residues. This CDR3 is CASSKHAPSGTYYNEQFF. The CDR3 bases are TGTGCCAGCAGCAAGCACGCCCCTAGCGGGACTTACTACAATGAGCAGTTCTTC.

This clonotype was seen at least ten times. The CDR3 spells CASSPPPAPDTQYF. The CDR3 nucleotides are TGTGCCAGCAGCCCACCACCAGCCCCTGATACGCAGTATTTT. J is TRBJ2-3 and V is TRBV11-3, with D hard to call. The CDR3 runs to 14 residues. From germline, CDR1 is SGHNT and CDR2 YENEEA. The ends were cut back, 5 bases at V and 6 bases at J, with 15 bases in the middle.

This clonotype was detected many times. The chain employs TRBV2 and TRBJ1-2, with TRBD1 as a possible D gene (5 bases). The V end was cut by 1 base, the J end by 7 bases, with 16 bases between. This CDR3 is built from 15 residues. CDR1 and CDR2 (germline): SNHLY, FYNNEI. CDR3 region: CASSEEKAGLLGYTF. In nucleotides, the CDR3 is TGTGCCAGCAGTGAAGAAAAAGCAGGGCTACTTGGCTACACCTTC.

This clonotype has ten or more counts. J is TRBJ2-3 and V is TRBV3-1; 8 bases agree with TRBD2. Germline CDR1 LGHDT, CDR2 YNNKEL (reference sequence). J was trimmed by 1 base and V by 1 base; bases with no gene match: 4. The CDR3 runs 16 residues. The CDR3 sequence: CASSQVGLAGTDTQYF. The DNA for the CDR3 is TGTGCCAGCAGCCAAGTAGGACTAGCTGGCACAGATACGCAGTATTTT.

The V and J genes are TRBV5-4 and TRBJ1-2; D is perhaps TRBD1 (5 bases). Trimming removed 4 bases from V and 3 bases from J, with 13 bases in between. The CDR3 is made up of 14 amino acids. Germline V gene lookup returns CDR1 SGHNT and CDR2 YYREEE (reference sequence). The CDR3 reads CASSPPQGDYGYTF. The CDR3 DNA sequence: TGTGCCAGCAGCCCCCCTCAGGGAGACTATGGCTACACCTTC.

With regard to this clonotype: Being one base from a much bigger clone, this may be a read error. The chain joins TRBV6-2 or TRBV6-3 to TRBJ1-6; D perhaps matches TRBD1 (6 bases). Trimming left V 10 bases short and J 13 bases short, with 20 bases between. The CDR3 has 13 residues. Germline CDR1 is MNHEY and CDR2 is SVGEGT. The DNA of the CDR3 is TGTGCCACCGGGACAAGGGGTAATCAGCCCCTCCACTTT. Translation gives CATGTRGNQPLHF.

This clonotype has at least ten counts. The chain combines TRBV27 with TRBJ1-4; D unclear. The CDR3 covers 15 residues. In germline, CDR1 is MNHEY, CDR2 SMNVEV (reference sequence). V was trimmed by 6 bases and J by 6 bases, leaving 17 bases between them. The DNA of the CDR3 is TGTGCCAGCAGCCTCGGCGCGGGGTTTGATGAAAAACTGTTTTTT. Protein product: CASSLGAGFDEKLFF.

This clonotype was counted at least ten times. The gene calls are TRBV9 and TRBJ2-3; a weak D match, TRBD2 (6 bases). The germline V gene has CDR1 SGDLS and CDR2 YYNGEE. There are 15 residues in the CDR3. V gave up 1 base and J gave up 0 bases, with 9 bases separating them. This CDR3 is CASSVLASSTDTQYF. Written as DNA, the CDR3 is TGTGCCAGCAGCGTACTAGCGTCTAGCACAGATACGCAGTATTTT.

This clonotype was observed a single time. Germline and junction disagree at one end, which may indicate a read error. CDR3 protein: CASSLGSFAYNDQFF. DNA for the CDR3: TGTGCCAGCAGTTTAGGAAGCTTCGCCTACAATGATCAGTTCTTC. V usage is TRBV12-3 or TRBV12-4 and J usage is TRBJ2-1; D not resolved. The CDR3 consists of 15 residues.

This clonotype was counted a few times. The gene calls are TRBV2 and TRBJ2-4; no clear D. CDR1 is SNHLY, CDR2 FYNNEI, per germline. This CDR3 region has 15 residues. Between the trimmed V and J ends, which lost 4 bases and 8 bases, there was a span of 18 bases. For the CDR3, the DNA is TGTGCCAGCAGTGGCCCCACACGGGCCGCGGACATTCAGTACTTC. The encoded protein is CASSGPTRAADIQYF. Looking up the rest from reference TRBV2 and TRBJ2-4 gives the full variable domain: EPEVTQTPSHQVTQMGQEVILRCVPISNHLYFYWYRQILGQKVEFLVSFYNNEISEKSEIFDDQFSVERPDGSNFTLKIRSTKLEDSAMYFCASSGPTRAADIQYFGAGTRLSVL.

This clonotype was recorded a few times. CDR3 DNA sequence: TGTGCCAGCAACCCGGCTAGCGGGAGCACCTACGAGCAGTACTTC. This translates into CASNPASGSTYEQYF. V usage is TRBV6-1 and J usage is TRBJ2-7, with TRBD2 identical over 10 bases. The germline CDR1 and CDR2 sequences are MNHNS and SASEGT. The CDR3 is 15 residues long. V trimming: 7 bases; J trimming: 2 bases; junction bases outside the gene matches: 8.

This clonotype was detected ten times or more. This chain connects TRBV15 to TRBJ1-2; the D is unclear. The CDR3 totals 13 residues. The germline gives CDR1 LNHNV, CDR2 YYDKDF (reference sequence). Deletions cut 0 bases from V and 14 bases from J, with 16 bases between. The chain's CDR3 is CATSRDMDPGRTF. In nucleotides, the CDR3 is TGTGCCACCAGCAGAGATATGGACCCTGGAAGGACCTTC.

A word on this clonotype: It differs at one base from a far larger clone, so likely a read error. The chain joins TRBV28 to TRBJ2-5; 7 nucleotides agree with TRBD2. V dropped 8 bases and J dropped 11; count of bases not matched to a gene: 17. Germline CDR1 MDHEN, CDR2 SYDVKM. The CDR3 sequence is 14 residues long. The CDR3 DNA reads TGTGCCAGCTGGAAGGCGGGGGACTACAATGAGCAGTACTTC. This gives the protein CASWKAGDYNEQYF.

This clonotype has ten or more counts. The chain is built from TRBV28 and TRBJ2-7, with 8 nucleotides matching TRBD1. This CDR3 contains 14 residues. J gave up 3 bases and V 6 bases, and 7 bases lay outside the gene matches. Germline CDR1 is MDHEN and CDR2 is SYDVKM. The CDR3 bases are TGTGCCAGCAGACCAACCGGGACAGGCTACGAGCAGTACTTC. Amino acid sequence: CASRPTGTGYEQYF.